Each of the 21 T cell receptor beta chains below was sequenced from the same sample in a study of T cells in tuberculosis (dated by TCRdb to the late 2010s). The time point label for this specimen denotes: new active TB diagnosis, blood taken before or within 7 days of starting treatment. Library preparation was by the immunoSEQ multiplex PCR assay. This is the immuneACCESS table as TCRdb keeps it, with only in-frame sequences that have V and J called. A part of the clones is gone; compared with another copy, unresolved V genes explain less than half, and the rest is unexplained. For this sample the table gives some 49,000 clones, of which more than 90% were detected only once. About 1.5% of the sample is in the top ten clones. This material consisted of PBMCs, taken at tuberculosis diagnosis. These receptors all come from an adult with tuberculosis.

V and J are TRBV11-1 and TRBJ2-2; a weak D match, TRBD2 (6 bases). V was pared by 5 bases and J by 5 bases, with 15 bases between. This CDR3 is built from 15 residues. CDR1 is SGHAT and CDR2 is FQDESV in the germline V gene (reference sequence). This CDR3 reads CASSLRLVPTGELFF. The DNA for the CDR3 is TGTGCCAGCAGCCTAAGACTAGTCCCGACCGGGGAGCTGTTTTTT. The full variable domain, its missing parts supplied by reference TRBV11-1 and TRBJ2-2, is EAEVAQSPRYKITEKSQAVAFWCDPISGHATLYWYRQILGQGPELLVQFQDESVVDDSQLPKDRFSAERLKGVDSTLKIQPAELGDSAMYLCASSLRLVPTGELFFGEGSRLTVL.

The chain couples TRBV7-2 to TRBJ2-7, with unresolved D. CDR1 and CDR2 (germline): SGHTA, FQGNSA. CDR3 length: 13 residues. V was clipped by 1 base and J by 3 bases, with 7 bases between them. CDR3 sequence reads: CASSLGAYYEQYF. The CDR3, as DNA: TGTGCCAGCAGCTTAGGGGCGTACTACGAGCAGTACTTC.

V is TRBV7-2 and J is TRBJ2-7; 11 nucleotides line up with TRBD2. After removal of 7 bases from V and 1 base from J, the junction contained 6 bases not matched to a gene. Germline V lookup: CDR1 SGHTA, CDR2 FQGNSA. This CDR3 comprises 15 residues. CDR3 in amino acids: CASTTLAGASYEQYF. CDR3 nucleotide sequence: TGTGCCAGCACCACACTAGCGGGAGCGTCCTACGAGCAGTACTTC.

The chain is built from TRBV16 and TRBJ1-5, with D perhaps TRBD1 (6 bases). The CDR3 contains 15 residues. V gave up 3 bases and J gave up 0 bases, with 9 bases separating them. Germline CDR1 reads KGHSY; CDR2 reads FQNENV. The CDR3 here is CASSHRRGSNQPQHF. In DNA form, the CDR3 reads TGTGCCAGCAGCCATCGCAGGGGTAGCAATCAGCCCCAGCATTTT.

The chain recombines TRBV7-8 with TRBJ1-1, with TRBD1 as a possible D gene (5 bases). Trimming removed 5 bases from V and 2 bases from J, with 18 bases in between. This CDR3 has 16 amino acids. The germline CDR1 and CDR2 sequences are SGHVS and FQNEAQ. The CDR3 bases are TGTGCCAGCAGCGGAGCCGGAGGGCGGGACAACACTGAAGCTTTCTTT. This encodes CASSGAGGRDNTEAFF.

This chain joins TRBV28 and TRBJ2-7; TRBD1 matches 11 bases. The CDR3 totals 14 residues. The ends lost 5 bases at V and 6 bases at J; junction bases unmatched: 6. Germline CDR1 is MDHEN and CDR2 is SYDVKM. The CDR3 reads CASSPRTGGGEQYF. The CDR3 DNA follows: TGTGCCAGCAGTCCCAGGACAGGGGGCGGCGAGCAGTACTTC. The entire variable domain, with the rest obtained from reference TRBV28 and TRBJ2-7, is as follows: DVKVTQSSRYLVKRTGEKVFLECVQDMDHENMFWYRQDPGLGLRLIYFSYDVKMKEKGDIPEGYSVSREKKERFSLILESASTNQTSMYLCASSPRTGGGEQYFGPGTRLTVT.

The chain has TRBV29-1 and TRBJ2-3; 10 nucleotides align to TRBD2. The CDR3 runs to 13 residues. CDR1 SQVTM and CDR2 ANQGSEA come from the germline V gene. Losses at the gene ends were 7 bases for V and 3 bases for J; bases not matched to a gene: 4. The chain's CDR3 is CSASSGRTDTQYF. Here the CDR3 DNA reads TGCAGCGCCTCTAGCGGGAGAACAGATACGCAGTATTTT.

The rearrangement joins TRBV25-1 to TRBJ2-7; the match to TRBD1 covers 10 bases. There are 15 residues in the CDR3. V trimming: 5 bases; J trimming: 4 bases; junction bases outside the gene matches: 8. Germline-derived CDR1 and CDR2 are MGHDK and SYGVNS. CDR3 residues: CASSYDRGRLYEQYF. In DNA form, the CDR3 reads TGTGCCAGCAGTTATGACAGGGGGCGACTGTACGAGCAGTACTTC.

The J gene is TRBJ2-3, the V gene TRBV7-2; D ambiguous. Germline V lookup: CDR1 SGHTA, CDR2 FQGNSA. V was shortened by 1 base and J by 6 bases, with 5 bases between the two germline ends. This CDR3 spans 12 amino acids. CDR3 coding DNA: TGTGCCAGCAGCTTAGTCGGGGATACGCAGTATTTT. Protein sequence: CASSLVGDTQYF.

This clone was counted a single time. The chain is built from TRBV19 and TRBJ2-3; 13 bases are shared with TRBD2. Germline loops: CDR1 LNHDA, CDR2 SQIVND (reference sequence). J lost 4 bases, V lost 4 bases, and 5 bases had no gene match. This CDR3 comprises 16 residues. CDR3 bases: TGTGCCAGTAGTAAAGGACTAGCGGGAGCCCCAGATACGCAGTATTTT. Translating it yields CASSKGLAGAPDTQYF.

The V gene is TRBV18, the J gene TRBJ1-4; the D is unclear. The V end was cut by 0 bases, the J end by 0 bases, with 2 bases between. The CDR3 covers 14 residues. Germline assignment: CDR1 KGHSH and CDR2 LQKENI. CDR3 sequence reads: CASSPPTTNEKLFF. The CDR3 DNA follows: TGTGCCAGCTCACCACCCACAACTAATGAAAAACTGTTTTTT. Full variable domain (rest looked up from reference TRBV18 and TRBJ1-4): NAGVMQNPRHLVRRRGQEARLRCSPMKGHSHVYWYRQLPEEGLKFMVYLQKENIIDESGMPKERFSAEFPKEGPSILRIQQVVRGDSAAYFCASSPPTTNEKLFFGSGTQLSVL.

The V and J genes are TRBV30 and TRBJ1-1, with D possibly matching TRBD1 (5 bases). V was clipped by 2 bases and J by 4 bases, with 11 bases between them. Germline CDR1 and CDR2: GTSNPN and SVGIG (reference sequence). CDR3 size: 13 residues. CDR3 amino acids: CAWSSGVLTEAFF. The DNA of the CDR3 is TGTGCCTGGAGTTCGGGGGTCCTCACTGAAGCTTTCTTT.

V is TRBV7-2 and J is TRBJ2-5; the match to TRBD2 covers 12 bases. V lost 5 bases to trimming and J lost 4 bases; unmatched junction nucleotides: 5. Germline loops: CDR1 SGHTA, CDR2 FQGNSA. This CDR3 contains 15 residues. CDR3 DNA sequence: TGTGCCAGCAGCGGACAGGGACTAGCGGGAGAGACCCAGTACTTC. The encoded protein is CASSGQGLAGETQYF.

The DNA of the CDR3 is TGTGCCAGCAGCGTCGCCGGGGGGGACCCTGGAAACACCATATATTTT. Translating gives CASSVAGGDPGNTIYF. The chain joins TRBV9 to TRBJ1-3, with D tentatively TRBD1 (5 bases). V shed 2 bases and J shed 2 bases, with 14 bases lying between them. The CDR3 has 16 residues. Per germline, CDR1 SGDLS and CDR2 YYNGEE.

The chain has TRBV19 and TRBJ2-2, with 11 bases fitting TRBD2. Per germline, CDR1 LNHDA and CDR2 SQIVND (reference sequence). The V and J ends lost 7 bases and 0 bases, in that order; junction bases with no gene match: 7. The CDR3 sequence is 17 residues long. For the CDR3, the DNA is TGTGCCAGTATATCCCCTAGCGGGAGGCCGAACACCGGGGAGCTGTTTTTT. As protein: CASISPSGRPNTGELFF.

This clone has just one count. The chain recombines TRBV5-4 with TRBJ2-5; 7 bases align to TRBD1. The CDR3 extends over 14 amino acids. V gave up 0 bases and J gave up 1 base; unmatched junction bases: 0. CDR1 and CDR2 (germline): SGHNT, YYREEE (reference sequence). CDR3 residues: CASSLGTGQETQYF. The DNA for the CDR3 is TGTGCCAGCAGCTTGGGGACAGGCCAAGAGACCCAGTACTTC.

The chain carries TRBV19 and TRBJ2-7, with TRBD2 matching over 7 bases. Trimming at V came to 5 bases and at J to 0 bases, leaving 4 bases not matched to a gene. This CDR3 contains 14 residues. Germline CDR1 and CDR2: LNHDA and SQIVND (reference sequence). DNA for the CDR3: TGTGCCAGTAGTTTGGGCGGGAGCTCCTACGAGCAGTACTTC. This sequence encodes CASSLGGSSYEQYF.

The rearrangement uses TRBV29-1 and TRBJ2-2; D call uncertain. This CDR3 region has 13 residues. V lost 3 bases and J 3 bases, leaving 8 bases between the germline ends. CDR1 SQVTM and CDR2 ANQGSEA come from the germline V gene. CDR3 amino acids: CSVDSGYTGELFF. CDR3 in DNA: TGCAGCGTTGACTCCGGGTACACCGGGGAGCTGTTTTTT.

This sequence joins TRBV7-2 and TRBJ2-1, with 9 bases identical to TRBD1. From germline, CDR1 is SGHTA and CDR2 FQGNSA. V shed 5 bases, J shed 6 bases, and the junction held 8 bases outside the gene matches. CDR3 length equals 15 residues. The CDR3 DNA is TGTGCCAGCAGCGTACAGGGGGCGGGCTTCAATGAGCAGTTCTTC. Residues: CASSVQGAGFNEQFF. The full variable domain, in which reference TRBV7-2 and TRBJ2-1 provide the parts outside the CDR3, is GAGVSQSPSNKVTEKGKDVELRCDPISGHTALYWYRQSLGQGLEFLIYFQGNSAPDKSGLPSDRFSAERTGGSVSTLTIQRTQQEDSAVYLCASSVQGAGFNEQFFGPGTRLTVL.

The chain recombines TRBV27 with TRBJ2-7, with D possibly TRBD1 on 5 matching bases. This CDR3 region has 15 residues. CDR1 MNHEY and CDR2 SMNVEV come from the germline V gene (reference sequence). V lost 5 bases and J 0 bases, leaving 14 bases between the germline ends. CDR3 sequence (DNA): TGTGCCAGCAGTATTGACAGCCTGAGCTCCTACGAGCAGTACTTC. Amino acid sequence: CASSIDSLSSYEQYF.

V and J are TRBV6-5 and TRBJ2-7, with D possibly matching TRBD2 (5 bases). Looked up from germline, CDR1 is MNHEY and CDR2 is SVGAGI. Trimming pared 5 bases from V and 2 bases from J, leaving 13 bases between. The CDR3 runs to 14 residues. Here the CDR3 reads CASSQGRRAYEQYF. The CDR3 coding sequence is TGTGCCAGCAGTCAAGGGCGGCGGGCCTACGAGCAGTACTTC.